The 15 T cell receptor beta chains in this list originate from one sample, sequenced in a study of T cell changes during pregnancy in multiple sclerosis. Assay: immunoSEQ multiplex PCR; the TCRdb copy retains only in-frame clones and omits some. The sample lists tens of thousands of clones; roughly 94% were seen once. The source was peripheral blood, collected after pregnancy. Receptors were obtained from a female donor with multiple sclerosis, enrolled in a pregnancy study.

The chain couples TRBV10-3 to TRBJ1-1; TRBD1 matches at 11 bases. There are 17 residues in the CDR3. The V and J ends lost 0 bases and 3 bases, in that order; junction bases with no gene match: 6. CDR1 is ENHRY and CDR2 is SYGVKD in the germline V gene. CDR3 nucleotides: TGTGCCATCAGTGAGTCGATACGGACAGGGGGCCACACTGAAGCTTTCTTT. It specifies CAISESIRTGGHTEAFF.

This clone came up once. V is TRBV5-1 and J is TRBJ2-1; possibly TRBD2 for D (5 bases). This CDR3 has 15 residues. Trimming took off 1 base at V and 9 bases at J, with 17 bases between the two ends. Germline V gene data show CDR1 as SGHRS and CDR2 as YFSETQ. As DNA, the CDR3 is TGCGCCAGCAGCTTGTTGCTAGCTGCTCTGGGTGAGCAGTTCTTC. It yields the protein CASSLLLAALGEQFF.

The chain carries TRBV19 and TRBJ1-3, with 11 bases aligning to TRBD1. The germline gives CDR1 LNHDA, CDR2 SQIVND (reference sequence). The length of the CDR3 is 15 residues. J gave up 4 bases and V 5 bases, and 4 bases lay outside the gene matches. CDR3 in DNA: TGTGCCAGTAGTGGACAGGGGGCAAGAGGAAACACCATATATTTT. Protein product: CASSGQGARGNTIYF.

V gene TRBV4-3 combines with J gene TRBJ2-7; perhaps TRBD1 as D (5 bases). The germline V gene encodes CDR1 LGHNA and CDR2 YSLEER. V lost 0 bases to trimming and J lost 6 bases, with 9 bases between them. The CDR3 runs to 13 residues. The CDR3 DNA reads TGCGCCAGCAGCCAAGATTGGCAGGGCGAGCAGTACTTC. Translated, it gives CASSQDWQGEQYF.

The rearrangement links TRBV27 to TRBJ2-7, with D perhaps matching TRBD1 (5 bases). CDR1 and CDR2 from the germline V gene are MNHEY and SMNVEV (reference sequence). The CDR3 is 14 residues long. Trimming shortened V by 1 base and J by 3 bases, and 10 bases separated the two germline ends. This CDR3 reads CASSLFPGIYEQYF. In DNA form, the CDR3 reads TGTGCCAGCAGTTTATTTCCAGGGATCTACGAGCAGTACTTC.

The chain combines TRBV2 with TRBJ2-7; 7 bases are shared with TRBD1. The germline V gene has CDR1 SNHLY and CDR2 FYNNEI. V lost 8 bases to trimming and J lost 7 bases; unmatched junction nucleotides: 11. The CDR3 has 13 amino acids. The CDR3 region has the DNA TGTGCCAGCGGCCGACAGGGCCTTGATGAGCAGTACTTC. This codes for CASGRQGLDEQYF.

The chain joins TRBV4-2 to TRBJ1-2; tentatively, D is TRBD1 (6 bases). In germline, CDR1 is LGHNA, CDR2 YNFKEQ. This CDR3 contains 15 residues. V dropped 0 bases and J dropped 4 bases, with 12 bases sitting between them. Here the CDR3 DNA reads TGTGCCAGCAGCCAAGACCGCGGACAGAGCTATGGCTACACCTTC. Its translation: CASSQDRGQSYGYTF.

The chain recombines TRBV29-1 with TRBJ2-7; 7 nucleotides line up with TRBD1. V trimming: 7 bases; J trimming: 0 bases; junction bases outside the gene matches: 12. The CDR3 length is 15 residues. The germline V gene encodes CDR1 SQVTM and CDR2 ANQGSEA. In nucleotides, the CDR3 is TGCAGCGCGACGAGTCCGGGACAGACCTCCTACGAGCAGTACTTC. It is translated as CSATSPGQTSYEQYF.

This clone was seen ten or more times. The chain carries TRBV30 and TRBJ1-4; 9 bases map to TRBD1. Trimming took 1 base from V and 8 from J; bases not matched to a gene: 5. This CDR3 region has 14 residues. CDR1 and CDR2 from the germline V gene are GTSNPN and SVGIG (reference sequence). CDR3 in amino acids: CAWSGGTGSEKLFF. The DNA for the CDR3 is TGTGCCTGGAGTGGCGGGACAGGGTCAGAAAAACTGTTTTTT.

The chain couples TRBV25-1 to TRBJ2-7; TRBD2 matches 7 bases. Trimming at V came to 6 bases and at J to 3 bases, leaving 2 bases not matched to a gene. This CDR3 is built from 12 residues. Germline CDR1 is MGHDK and CDR2 is SYGVNS. CDR3 region: CASRRGNYEQYF. The CDR3 nucleotides are TGTGCCAGCAGGCGGGGGAACTACGAGCAGTACTTC.

About this clone: A junction boundary mismatches the germline segment, possibly from a read error. This sequence joins TRBV12-5 and TRBJ2-6; 8 bases map to TRBD1. Germline V gene sequence: CDR1 LGHNT, CDR2 FRNRAP. This CDR3 region has 17 residues. As DNA, the CDR3 is TGTGCTAGTGCTTTGGACAGGGTAAGCTCTGGGGCCAACGTCCTGACTTTC. This gives the protein CASALDRVSSGANVLTF.

The gene calls are TRBV6-4 and TRBJ2-3; the D gene is possibly TRBD2 (6 bases). Trimming stripped 6 bases from V and 0 bases from J, with 16 bases between. Looked up from germline, CDR1 is MRHNA and CDR2 is SNTAGT. This CDR3 spans 16 amino acids. DNA of the CDR3: TGTGCCAGCAGAGTGTGGAGGGTCCCTAGCACAGATACGCAGTATTTT. It specifies CASRVWRVPSTDTQYF.

V gene TRBV10-3 combines with J gene TRBJ2-3; TRBD2 matches at 11 bases. Germline loops: CDR1 ENHRY, CDR2 SYGVKD. V shed 7 bases and J 3 bases; nucleotides not matched to a gene: 6. The CDR3 has 15 amino acids. CDR3 region: CAINPLAGGTDTQYF. The CDR3 coding sequence is TGTGCCATCAACCCCCTAGCGGGAGGTACAGATACGCAGTATTTT.

Only one count was recorded for this clone. V and J are TRBV6-1 and TRBJ2-7, with 10 bases matching TRBD1. Per germline, CDR1 MNHNS and CDR2 SASEGT. The junction had 10 bases not matched to a gene; V was cut back by 2 bases and J by 6 bases. This CDR3 spans 16 amino acids. The CDR3: CASSETTSGTGVEQYF. The CDR3 DNA sequence: TGTGCCAGCAGTGAAACTACCTCCGGGACAGGGGTCGAGCAGTACTTC.

The chain employs TRBV28 and TRBJ2-7; the match to TRBD1 covers 10 bases. The length of the CDR3 is 16 residues. V trimming: 5 bases; J trimming: 3 bases; junction bases outside the gene matches: 10. The germline V gene has CDR1 MDHEN and CDR2 SYDVKM. This CDR3 is CASSPQRGTGDYEQYF. The DNA for the CDR3 is TGTGCCAGCAGTCCCCAGCGGGGGACAGGGGACTACGAGCAGTACTTC. The full variable domain, completed using reference TRBV28 and TRBJ2-7, is DVKVTQSSRYLVKRTGEKVFLECVQDMDHENMFWYRQDPGLGLRLIYFSYDVKMKEKGDIPEGYSVSREKKERFSLILESASTNQTSMYLCASSPQRGTGDYEQYFGPGTRLTVT.